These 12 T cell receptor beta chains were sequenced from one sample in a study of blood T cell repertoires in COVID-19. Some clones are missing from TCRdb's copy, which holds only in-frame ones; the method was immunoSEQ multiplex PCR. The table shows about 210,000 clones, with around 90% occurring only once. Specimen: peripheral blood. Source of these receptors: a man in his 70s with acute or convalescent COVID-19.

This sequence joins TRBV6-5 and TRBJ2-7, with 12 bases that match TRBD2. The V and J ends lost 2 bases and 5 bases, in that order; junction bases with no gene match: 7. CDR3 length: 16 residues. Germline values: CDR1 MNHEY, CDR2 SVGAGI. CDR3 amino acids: CASSYTLTSGRNEQYF. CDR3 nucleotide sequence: TGTGCCAGCAGTTACACGTTGACTAGCGGGAGAAACGAGCAGTACTTC.

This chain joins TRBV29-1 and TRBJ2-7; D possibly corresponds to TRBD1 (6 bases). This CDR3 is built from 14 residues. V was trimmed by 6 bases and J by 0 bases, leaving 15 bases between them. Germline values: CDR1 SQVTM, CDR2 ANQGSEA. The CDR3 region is CSVRDNDSSYEQYF. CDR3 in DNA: TGCAGCGTCCGGGACAACGACAGCTCCTACGAGCAGTACTTC.

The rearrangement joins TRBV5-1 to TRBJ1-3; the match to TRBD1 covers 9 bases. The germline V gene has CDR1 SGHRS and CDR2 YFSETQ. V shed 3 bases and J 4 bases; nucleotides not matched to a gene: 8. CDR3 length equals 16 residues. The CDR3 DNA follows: TGCGCCAGCAGCTGGGGGACAGGGAGTACAGGAAACACCATATATTTT. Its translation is CASSWGTGSTGNTIYF.

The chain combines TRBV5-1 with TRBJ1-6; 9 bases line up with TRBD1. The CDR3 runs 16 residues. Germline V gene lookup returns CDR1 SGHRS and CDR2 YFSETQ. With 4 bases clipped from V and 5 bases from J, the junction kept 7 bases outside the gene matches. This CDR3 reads CASSRQGDNDNSPLHF. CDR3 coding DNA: TGCGCCAGCAGCCGACAGGGGGATAACGATAATTCACCCCTCCACTTT.

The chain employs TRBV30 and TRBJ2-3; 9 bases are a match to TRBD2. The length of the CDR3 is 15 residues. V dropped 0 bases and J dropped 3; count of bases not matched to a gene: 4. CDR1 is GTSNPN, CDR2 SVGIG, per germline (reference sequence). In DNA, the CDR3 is TGTGCCTGGAGTGTACGACTAGCGGAAACAGATACGCAGTATTTT. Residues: CAWSVRLAETDTQYF. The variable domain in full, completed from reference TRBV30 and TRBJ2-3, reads SQTIHQWPATLVQPVGSPLSLECTVEGTSNPNLYWYRQAAGRGLQLLFYSVGIGQISSEVPQNLSASRPQDRQFILSSKKLLLSDSGFYLCAWSVRLAETDTQYFGPGTRLTVL.

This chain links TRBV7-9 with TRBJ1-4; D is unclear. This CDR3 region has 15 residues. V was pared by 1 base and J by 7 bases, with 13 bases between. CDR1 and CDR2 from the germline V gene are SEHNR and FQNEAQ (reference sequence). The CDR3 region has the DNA TGTGCCAGCAGCTTAGTACCCCGGGATGGTGAAAAACTGTTTTTT. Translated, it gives CASSLVPRDGEKLFF.

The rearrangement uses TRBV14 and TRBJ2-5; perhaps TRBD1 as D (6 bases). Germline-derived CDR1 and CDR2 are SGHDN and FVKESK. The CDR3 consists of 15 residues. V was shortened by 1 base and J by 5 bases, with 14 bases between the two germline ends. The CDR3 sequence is CASSQVGRGVETQYF. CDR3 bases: TGTGCCAGCAGCCAAGTGGGCAGGGGAGTCGAGACCCAGTACTTC.

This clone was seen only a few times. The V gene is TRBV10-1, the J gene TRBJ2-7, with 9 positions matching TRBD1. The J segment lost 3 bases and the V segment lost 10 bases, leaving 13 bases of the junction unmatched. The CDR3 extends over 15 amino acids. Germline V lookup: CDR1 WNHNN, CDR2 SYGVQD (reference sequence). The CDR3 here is CAILTGGLPYYEQYF. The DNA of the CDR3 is TGCGCCATCTTGACAGGGGGTCTACCGTACTACGAGCAGTACTTC.

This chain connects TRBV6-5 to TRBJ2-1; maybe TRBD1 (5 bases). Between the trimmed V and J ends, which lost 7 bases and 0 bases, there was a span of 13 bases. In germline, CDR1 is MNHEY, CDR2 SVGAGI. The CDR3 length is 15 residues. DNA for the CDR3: TGTGCCAGCACTAGACAGATGAGCTCCTACAATGAGCAGTTCTTC. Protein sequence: CASTRQMSSYNEQFF.

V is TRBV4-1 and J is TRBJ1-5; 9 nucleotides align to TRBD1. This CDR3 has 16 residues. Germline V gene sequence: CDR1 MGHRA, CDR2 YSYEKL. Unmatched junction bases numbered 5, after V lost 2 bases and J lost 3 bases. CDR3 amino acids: CASSQRQGVINQPQHF. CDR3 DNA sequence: TGCGCCAGCAGCCAAAGACAGGGGGTGATCAATCAGCCCCAGCATTTT.

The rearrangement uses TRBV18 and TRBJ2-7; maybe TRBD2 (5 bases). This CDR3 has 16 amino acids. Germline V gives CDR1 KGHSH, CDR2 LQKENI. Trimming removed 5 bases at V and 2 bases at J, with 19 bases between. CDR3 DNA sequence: TGTGCCAGCTCAGGTGGAGCTAGCCCATCACCCTACGAGCAGTACTTC. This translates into CASSGGASPSPYEQYF.

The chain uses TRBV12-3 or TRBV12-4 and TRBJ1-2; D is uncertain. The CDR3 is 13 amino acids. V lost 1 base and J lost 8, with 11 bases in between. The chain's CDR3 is CASSLEGRSGYTF. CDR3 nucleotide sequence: TGTGCCAGCAGTTTAGAAGGGAGGAGCGGCTACACCTTC.